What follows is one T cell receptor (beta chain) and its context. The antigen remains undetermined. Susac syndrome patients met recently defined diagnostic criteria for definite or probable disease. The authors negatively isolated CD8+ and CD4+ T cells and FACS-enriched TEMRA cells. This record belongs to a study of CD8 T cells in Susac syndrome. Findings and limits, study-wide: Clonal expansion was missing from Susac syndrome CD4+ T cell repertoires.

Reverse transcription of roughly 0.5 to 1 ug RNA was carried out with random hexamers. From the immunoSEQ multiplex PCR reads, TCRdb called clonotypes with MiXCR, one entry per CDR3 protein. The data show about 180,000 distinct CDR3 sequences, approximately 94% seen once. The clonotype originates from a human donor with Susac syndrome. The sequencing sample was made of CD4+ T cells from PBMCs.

The CDR3 bases are TGTGCCAGCACCCCGCAGGGGGCCAAGAACACTGAAGCTTTCTTT. Encoded protein: CASTPQGAKNTEAFF. The chain links TRBV7-9 to TRBJ1-1; 8 nucleotides align to TRBD1. V lost 7 bases to trimming and J lost 1 base; unmatched junction nucleotides: 8. CDR1 and CDR2 (germline): SEHNR, FQNEAQ (reference sequence). The CDR3 is 15 residues long.